These 23 T cell receptor beta chains were sequenced from one sample in a study of cytomegalovirus exposure and HLA in healthy donors. PCR used 60 Vbeta primers and 13 Jbeta primers. Profiled with immunoSEQ multiplex PCR; TCRdb holds only in-frame clones, not every one. The repertoire holds about 30,000 clones, with around nine tenths as singletons. Sample: PBMCs. These receptors all stem from a boy between 5 and 17 years old in good health and CMV-seronegative.

The chain is built from TRBV27 and TRBJ2-1; D is perhaps TRBD1 (6 bases). The V and J ends lost 5 bases and 4 bases respectively, with 15 bases between them. Germline CDR1 and CDR2: MNHEY and SMNVEV (reference sequence). The CDR3 consists of 15 residues. The CDR3 loop is CASSLGTLVYNEQFF. CDR3 nucleotide sequence: TGTGCCAGCAGTCTCGGGACACTCGTTTACAATGAGCAGTTCTTC.

The chain uses TRBV28 and TRBJ2-5, with D possibly TRBD1 on 5 matching bases. Germline CDR1 and CDR2: MDHEN and SYDVKM. The germline V and J ends were trimmed by 8 bases and 2 bases, with 12 bases remaining between them. This CDR3 has 13 amino acids. The CDR3 loop reads CASSREIQETQYF. The DNA for the CDR3 is TGTGCCAGCTCCAGGGAAATTCAAGAGACCCAGTACTTC.

The chain recombines TRBV27 with TRBJ2-1; 9 bases match TRBD1. Looked up from germline, CDR1 is MNHEY and CDR2 is SMNVEV (reference sequence). The ends lost 5 bases at V and 6 bases at J; junction bases unmatched: 8. The CDR3 has 15 residues. The CDR3 nucleotides are TGTGCCAGCAGTCAGCCGGGACAGGGACTCAATGAGCAGTTCTTC. Its translation: CASSQPGQGLNEQFF.

The V call is TRBV7-8, the J call TRBJ2-7; no clear D gene. Germline CDR1 SGHVS, CDR2 FQNEAQ. The CDR3 covers 13 residues. V was trimmed by 1 base and J by 2 bases, leaving 6 bases between them. The CDR3 bases are TGTGCCAGCAGCTTAGACAGAGCCTACGAGCAGTACTTC. It yields the protein CASSLDRAYEQYF.

The chain couples TRBV11-2 to TRBJ1-2, with D hard to call. The CDR3 contains 15 residues. The V and J ends lost 1 base and 0 bases respectively, with 9 bases between them. Germline V CDR1 and CDR2: SGHAT, FQNNGV. CDR3 sequence reads: CASSLVSRANYGYTF. The CDR3 DNA is TGTGCCAGCAGCTTAGTATCCCGAGCTAACTATGGCTACACCTTC.

The chain is built from TRBV19 and TRBJ2-1, with a possible D match to TRBD2 (6 bases). The CDR3 totals 13 residues. Germline CDR1 LNHDA, CDR2 SQIVND (reference sequence). With 7 bases removed from V and 6 bases from J, the gap between germline ends came to 13 bases. The CDR3 here is CASTLGGANEQFF. The CDR3 coding sequence is TGTGCCAGTACTCTGGGCGGGGCCAATGAGCAGTTCTTC.

The V call is TRBV5-1, the J call TRBJ2-7, with 15 bases matching TRBD2. CDR1 is SGHRS and CDR2 is YFSETQ in the germline V gene. CDR3 length equals 16 residues. V trimming: 4 bases; J trimming: 0 bases; junction bases outside the gene matches: 2. The DNA for the CDR3 is TGCGCCAGCAGCAGGACTAGCGGGGGGGCCTCCTACGAGCAGTACTTC. Amino acids: CASSRTSGGASYEQYF. Full variable domain (missing parts from reference TRBV5-1 and TRBJ2-7): KAGVTQTPRYLIKTRGQQVTLSCSPISGHRSVSWYQQTPGQGLQFLFEYFSETQRNKGNFPGRFSGRQFSNSRSEMNVSTLELGDSALYLCASSRTSGGASYEQYFGPGTRLTVT.

The chain carries TRBV5-6 and TRBJ2-5; 7 bases agree with TRBD2. The CDR3 is made up of 14 amino acids. Looked up from germline, CDR1 is SGHDT and CDR2 is YYEEEE. V trimming: 4 bases; J trimming: 4 bases; junction bases outside the gene matches: 7. CDR3 sequence: CASSPGGIRETQYF. In DNA form, the CDR3 reads TGTGCCAGCAGCCCCGGGGGGATTCGAGAGACCCAGTACTTC.

The J gene is TRBJ2-1, the V gene TRBV7-9, with 9 bases that match TRBD2. CDR1 is SEHNR, CDR2 FQNEAQ, per germline (reference sequence). After removal of 4 bases from V and 7 bases from J, the junction contained 11 bases not matched to a gene. The CDR3 spans 16 residues. The CDR3 DNA reads TGTGCCAGCAGCTCGACTCCAGCGGGGGGAATTAATGAGCAGTTCTTC. Translating gives CASSSTPAGGINEQFF. The full variable domain, rest sourced from reference TRBV7-9 and TRBJ2-1, is DTGVSQNPRHKITKRGQNVTFRCDPISEHNRLYWYRQTLGQGPEFLTYFQNEAQLEKSRLLSDRFSAERPKGSFSTLEIQRTEQGDSAMYLCASSSTPAGGINEQFFGPGTRLTVL.

This clone was seen just once. CDR3 amino acids: CASSNRQGPNEKLFF. In DNA, the CDR3 is TGTGCCAGCAGTAACCGACAGGGCCCTAATGAAAAACTGTTTTTT. This rearrangement joins TRBV2 to TRBJ1-4; 7 bases line up with TRBD1. CDR3 size: 15 residues. Per germline, CDR1 SNHLY and CDR2 FYNNEI. J gave up 3 bases and V 5 bases, and 6 bases lay outside the gene matches.

The J gene is TRBJ2-3, the V gene TRBV4-1; D perhaps matches TRBD2 (5 bases). The V gene's germline CDR1 is MGHRA and CDR2 YSYEKL. The CDR3 is 13 amino acids. Trimming took off 4 bases at V and 1 base at J, with 6 bases between the two ends. CDR3 nucleotides: TGCGCCAGCAGCCCAGCGGGCACAGATACGCAGTATTTT. As protein: CASSPAGTDTQYF.

The rearrangement joins TRBV6-8 to TRBJ2-5; 7 nucleotides align to TRBD1. The tail of the sequence fits TRBJ2-7 better, so the J call may be wrong. The germline CDR1 and CDR2 sequences are MNHGY and SAAAGT. The CDR3 is 17 amino acids. The CDR3 DNA is TGTGCCAGCAGTAGGGACAGCGAAAAAGTGAAGCCATACGAGCAGTACTTC. Its protein product is CASSRDSEKVKPYEQYF.

J is TRBJ1-5 and V is TRBV5-1, with TRBD1 matching over 12 bases. With 3 bases clipped from V and 3 bases from J, the junction kept 4 bases outside the gene matches. Germline V gene sequence: CDR1 SGHRS, CDR2 YFSETQ. This CDR3 contains 16 residues. This chain's CDR3 is CASSSGTGGINQPQHF. CDR3 DNA: TGCGCCAGCAGCTCCGGGACAGGGGGCATCAATCAGCCCCAGCATTTT. The whole variable domain, remainder taken from reference TRBV5-1 and TRBJ1-5, is KAGVTQTPRYLIKTRGQQVTLSCSPISGHRSVSWYQQTPGQGLQFLFEYFSETQRNKGNFPGRFSGRQFSNSRSEMNVSTLELGDSALYLCASSSGTGGINQPQHFGDGTRLSIL.

The chain recombines TRBV6-5 with TRBJ1-2, with 10 bases matching TRBD1. The CDR3 sequence is 16 residues long. J was trimmed by 6 bases and V by 2 bases; bases with no gene match: 9. CDR1 and CDR2 (germline): MNHEY, SVGAGI. The CDR3 reads CASSYHDRGRKDGYTF. DNA for the CDR3: TGTGCCAGCAGTTACCACGACAGGGGGCGGAAGGATGGCTACACCTTC.

The V gene is TRBV18, the J gene TRBJ1-4, with D possibly TRBD1 on 5 matching bases. V lost 6 bases and J lost 6, with 17 bases in between. The V gene's germline CDR1 is KGHSH and CDR2 LQKENI. The CDR3 consists of 15 residues. CDR3 loop: CASSHSPDKDEKLFF. As DNA, the CDR3 is TGTGCCAGCTCCCATTCACCGGACAAAGATGAAAAACTGTTTTTT.

V and J are TRBV6-4 and TRBJ2-3; 10 nucleotides agree with TRBD2. Trimming cost V 5 bases and J 2 bases; bases outside gene matches: 7. This CDR3 is 16 amino acids long. Germline V gene lookup returns CDR1 MRHNA and CDR2 SNTAGT. CDR3 residues: CASSNEAGGATDTQYF. CDR3 in DNA: TGTGCCAGCAGTAATGAAGCGGGGGGGGCCACAGATACGCAGTATTTT.

The DNA of the CDR3 is TGTGCCAGCAGCTTGGGAATGGGGGGGCAGCCCCAGCATTTT. It translates to CASSLGMGGQPQHF. This sequence joins TRBV5-6 and TRBJ1-5; tentatively, D is TRBD1 (5 bases). Trimming shortened V by 0 bases and J by 7 bases, and 11 bases separated the two germline ends. The CDR3 is 14 amino acids. Germline V gene data show CDR1 as SGHDT and CDR2 as YYEEEE.

This clone was picked up one time. This chain connects TRBV7-2 to TRBJ1-1, with D unclear. CDR1 and CDR2 (germline): SGHTA, FQGNSA. The germline V and J ends were trimmed by 3 bases and 1 base, with 12 bases remaining between them. This CDR3 has 15 residues. The CDR3 region is CASSFQRLGNTEAFF. CDR3 coding DNA: TGTGCCAGCAGCTTTCAGCGTTTGGGGAACACTGAAGCTTTCTTT.

The chain joins TRBV27 to TRBJ2-7; the D gene is possibly TRBD1 (5 bases). The V gene lost 0 bases and the J gene lost 2 bases, with 17 bases spanning the gap. The CDR3 is made up of 17 amino acids. CDR1 MNHEY and CDR2 SMNVEV come from the germline V gene (reference sequence). The DNA for the CDR3 is TGTGCCAGCAGTTTATCGGGGCCCGGGCCGGGTCCCTACGAGCAGTACTTC. This translates into CASSLSGPGPGPYEQYF.

This clone came up once. The chain carries TRBV18 and TRBJ1-2; 10 nucleotides agree with TRBD1. V was clipped by 3 bases and J by 4 bases; unmatched bases: 14. Germline V gives CDR1 KGHSH, CDR2 LQKENI. This CDR3 has 18 amino acids. The CDR3 reads CASSPTGTGDFGGYGYTF. CDR3 coding DNA: TGTGCCAGCTCACCCACCGGGACAGGGGACTTCGGCGGCTATGGCTACACCTTC.

The CDR3 DNA sequence: TGTGCCAGCAGGGACCCTCATGGACAGGAGAACACTGAAGCTTTCTTT. Its protein product is CASRDPHGQENTEAFF. The rearrangement joins TRBV11-2 to TRBJ1-1; 7 bases match TRBD1. The V gene end was trimmed by 6 bases and the J gene end by 1 base; junction bases not matched to a gene: 11. Germline loops: CDR1 SGHAT, CDR2 FQNNGV. This CDR3 comprises 16 residues.

This clone was observed a single time. The chain links TRBV4-2 to TRBJ2-3, with 13 bases lining up with TRBD2. Unmatched junction bases numbered 3, after V lost 2 bases and J lost 4 bases. CDR1 is LGHNA, CDR2 YNFKEQ, per germline. This CDR3 has 16 amino acids. CDR3 sequence: CASSQWTSGGSDTQYF. CDR3 bases: TGTGCCAGCAGCCAATGGACTAGCGGGGGCTCAGATACGCAGTATTTT.

V gene TRBV5-4 combines with J gene TRBJ2-1, with D unclear. The germline V gene encodes CDR1 SGHNT and CDR2 YYREEE (reference sequence). V was cut by 0 bases and J by 0 bases, with 4 bases left in between. The CDR3 spans 14 residues. The CDR3 DNA is TGTGCCAGCAGCTTGGCCCTCTCCTACAATGAGCAGTTCTTC. Its protein product is CASSLALSYNEQFF.